This is a list of T cell receptor beta chains from one sample in a study of cytomegalovirus exposure and HLA in healthy donors. This table comes from immunoSEQ multiplex PCR, and its TCRdb copy is limited to in-frame clones, with some not included. Of about 110,000 clones listed, over 85% are singletons. Sequences were obtained from PBMCs. These receptors all stem from a woman aged 18 to 35 in good health and CMV-seronegative. Both conserved end residues are part of each CDR3. The D gene is left open where the match is weak. Part of the rows lack a size; the others show once, few, many or a class for expanded clones.

abundance: .; v_gene: TRBV11-2; d_gene: .; j_gene: TRBJ2-7; CDR3aa: CASSLGLVSYEQYF; CDR3nt: TGTGCCAGCAGCTTAGGACTCGTATCCTACGAGCAGTACTTC
abundance: .; v_gene: TRBV15; d_gene: TRBD2; j_gene: TRBJ2-1; CDR3aa: CATSQDGGAYNEQFF; CDR3nt: TGTGCCACCAGCCAAGACGGGGGGGCCTACAATGAGCAGTTCTTC
abundance: few; v_gene: TRBV4-2; d_gene: .; j_gene: TRBJ1-4; CDR3aa: CASSHVQAQNEKLFF; CDR3nt: TGTGCCAGCAGCCACGTACAGGCCCAAAATGAAAAACTGTTTTTT
abundance: once; v_gene: TRBV28; d_gene: TRBD2; j_gene: TRBJ2-7; CDR3aa: CASSLPGLAGISYEQYF; CDR3nt: TGTGCCAGCAGTCTTCCGGGACTAGCGGGAATCTCCTACGAGCAGTACTTC
abundance: .; v_gene: TRBV7-9; d_gene: .; j_gene: TRBJ1-1; CDR3aa: CASGRTSMNTEAFF; CDR3nt: TGTGCCAGCGGGAGGACTTCAATGAACACTGAAGCTTTCTTT
abundance: .; v_gene: TRBV4-2; d_gene: .; j_gene: TRBJ2-7; CDR3aa: CASSQEGSYEQYF; CDR3nt: TGTGCCAGCAGCCAAGAGGGGAGCTACGAGCAGTACTTC
abundance: .; v_gene: TRBV18; d_gene: TRBD1; j_gene: TRBJ2-7; CDR3aa: CASSPGTGDNEQYF; CDR3nt: TGTGCCAGCTCACCCGGGACAGGAGATAACGAGCAGTACTTC
abundance: .; v_gene: TRBV5-5; d_gene: TRBD1; j_gene: TRBJ1-1; CDR3aa: CASSWGTVENTEAFF; CDR3nt: TGTGCCAGCAGCTGGGGGACAGTCGAGAACACTGAAGCTTTCTTT
abundance: .; v_gene: TRBV21-1; d_gene: .; j_gene: TRBJ1-4; CDR3aa: CASSKKGISGADEKLFF; CDR3nt: TGTGCCAGCAGCAAAAAGGGGATAAGCGGGGCGGATGAAAAACTGTTTTTT
abundance: .; v_gene: TRBV30; d_gene: TRBD2; j_gene: TRBJ2-1; CDR3aa: CAWSVWTSRAPAEQFF; CDR3nt: TGTGCCTGGAGTGTATGGACTAGCCGGGCCCCGGCGGAGCAGTTCTTC
abundance: .; v_gene: TRBV15; d_gene: .; j_gene: TRBJ1-4; CDR3aa: CATTTYRDQDATNEKLFF; CDR3nt: TGTGCCACTACAACTTACAGGGACCAGGATGCAACTAATGAAAAACTGTTTTTT
abundance: .; v_gene: TRBV6-1; d_gene: .; j_gene: TRBJ1-5; CDR3aa: CATSVGASNQPQHF; CDR3nt: TGTGCCACCTCGGTGGGGGCTAGCAATCAGCCCCAGCATTTT
abundance: .; v_gene: TRBV10-2; d_gene: .; j_gene: TRBJ1-6; CDR3aa: CASATADNSPLHF; CDR3nt: TGCGCCAGCGCGACAGCAGATAATTCACCCCTCCACTTT
abundance: .; v_gene: TRBV7-9; d_gene: TRBD1; j_gene: TRBJ2-7; CDR3aa: CASSRDSSYEQYF; CDR3nt: TGTGCCAGCAGCCGGGACAGCTCCTACGAGCAGTACTTC
abundance: .; v_gene: TRBV20-1; d_gene: .; j_gene: TRBJ1-2; CDR3aa: CSAREDRGYTF; CDR3nt: TGCAGTGCTAGAGAAGACAGGGGCTACACCTTC
abundance: once; v_gene: TRBV30; d_gene: .; j_gene: TRBJ1-2; CDR3aa: CAWIRGYGYTF; CDR3nt: TGTGCCTGGATCCGGGGCTATGGCTACACCTTC
abundance: .; v_gene: TRBV2; d_gene: TRBD1; j_gene: TRBJ1-1; CDR3aa: CASSERRTGYTEAFF; CDR3nt: TGTGCCAGCAGTGAAAGAAGGACAGGTTACACTGAAGCTTTCTTT
abundance: .; v_gene: TRBV11-2; d_gene: .; j_gene: TRBJ1-2; CDR3aa: CASSLVERVRPGYTF; CDR3nt: TGTGCCAGCAGCTTAGTAGAGAGGGTCCGGCCGGGCTACACCTTC
abundance: .; v_gene: TRBV27; d_gene: TRBD2; j_gene: TRBJ2-2; CDR3aa: CASSPSGGAFGELFF; CDR3nt: TGTGCCAGCAGTCCTAGCGGGGGGGCTTTCGGGGAGCTGTTTTTT
abundance: .; v_gene: TRBV27; d_gene: .; j_gene: TRBJ1-2; CDR3aa: CASRGSNYGYTF; CDR3nt: TGTGCCAGCAGAGGGAGTAACTATGGCTACACCTTC
abundance: .; v_gene: TRBV7-2; d_gene: TRBD1; j_gene: TRBJ1-1; CDR3aa: CASSLDRVWAFF; CDR3nt: TGTGCCAGCAGCCTAGACAGGGTTTGGGCTTTCTTT
abundance: .; v_gene: TRBV5-1; d_gene: TRBD2; j_gene: TRBJ2-7; CDR3aa: CASSLAGLAARNEQYF; CDR3nt: TGCGCCAGCAGCTTGGCGGGACTAGCGGCTCGGAACGAGCAGTACTTC
abundance: .; v_gene: TRBV28; d_gene: .; j_gene: TRBJ1-2; CDR3aa: CASSYWQAGYGYTF; CDR3nt: TGTGCCAGCAGTTACTGGCAGGCGGGCTATGGCTACACCTTC
abundance: .; v_gene: TRBV5-4; d_gene: TRBD1; j_gene: TRBJ2-3; CDR3aa: CASRQDRESDTQYF; CDR3nt: TGTGCCAGCAGGCAGGACAGGGAATCGGATACGCAGTATTTT
abundance: few; v_gene: TRBV5-4; d_gene: .; j_gene: TRBJ2-3; CDR3aa: CASSFRARSETNTQYF; CDR3nt: TGTGCCAGCAGCTTTCGAGCACGGAGTGAGACGAATACGCAGTATTTT
abundance: .; v_gene: TRBV28; d_gene: .; j_gene: TRBJ2-7; CDR3aa: CASSLTGNNEQYF; CDR3nt: TGTGCCAGCAGTTTAACAGGGAACAACGAGCAGTACTTC
abundance: .; v_gene: TRBV5-1; d_gene: .; j_gene: TRBJ2-4; CDR3aa: CASSLEAGSVIQYF; CDR3nt: TGCGCCAGCAGCTTGGAGGCGGGTTCAGTCATTCAGTACTTC
abundance: .; v_gene: TRBV6-5; d_gene: TRBD2; j_gene: TRBJ2-5; CDR3aa: CASSTTSGSQETQYF; CDR3nt: TGTGCCAGCAGCACGACTAGCGGGAGTCAAGAGACCCAGTACTTC
abundance: once; v_gene: TRBV6-5; d_gene: TRBD2; j_gene: TRBJ2-5; CDR3aa: CASSYSTSGETQYF; CDR3nt: TGTGCCAGCAGTTACTCGACTAGCGGAGAGACCCAGTACTTC
abundance: .; v_gene: TRBV27; d_gene: TRBD1; j_gene: TRBJ1-1; CDR3aa: CASSLRQGAKNTEAFF; CDR3nt: TGTGCCAGCAGTTTAAGGCAGGGGGCTAAGAACACTGAAGCTTTCTTT
abundance: .; v_gene: TRBV7-3; d_gene: TRBD2; j_gene: TRBJ2-1; CDR3aa: CASSLSASGRGNEQFF; CDR3nt: TGTGCCAGCAGCTTATCTGCTAGCGGGAGAGGTAATGAGCAGTTCTTC
abundance: .; v_gene: TRBV19; d_gene: TRBD1; j_gene: TRBJ2-1; CDR3aa: CASSTRQGNSYNEQFF; CDR3nt: TGTGCCAGTAGTACTCGACAGGGAAACTCCTACAATGAGCAGTTCTTC
abundance: .; v_gene: TRBV16; d_gene: TRBD1; j_gene: TRBJ1-1; CDR3aa: CASSRQTGWTEAFF; CDR3nt: TGTGCCAGCAGCCGCCAGACAGGGTGGACTGAAGCTTTCTTT
abundance: .; v_gene: TRBV4-3; d_gene: .; j_gene: TRBJ1-2; CDR3aa: CASSQAAGQSGGYGYTF; CDR3nt: TGCGCCAGCAGCCAAGCCGCCGGACAGTCGGGTGGCTATGGCTACACCTTC
abundance: few; v_gene: TRBV6-5; d_gene: .; j_gene: TRBJ1-6; CDR3aa: CASSYSRGSEGSPLHF; CDR3nt: TGTGCCAGCAGTTACTCGAGGGGGAGTGAGGGTTCACCCCTCCACTTT
abundance: .; v_gene: TRBV5-6; d_gene: TRBD1; j_gene: TRBJ2-7; CDR3aa: CASSSDRDRGLGEQYF; CDR3nt: TGTGCCAGCAGCTCCGATCGGGACAGGGGGCTGGGAGAGCAGTACTTC
abundance: .; v_gene: TRBV5-1; d_gene: TRBD2; j_gene: TRBJ2-5; CDR3aa: CASSLATSGETQYF; CDR3nt: TGCGCCAGCAGCTTGGCAACTAGCGGGGAGACCCAGTACTTC
abundance: .; v_gene: TRBV5-4; d_gene: .; j_gene: TRBJ2-2; CDR3aa: CASSPTSTGELFF; CDR3nt: TGTGCCAGCAGCCCGACTTCCACCGGGGAGCTGTTTTTT
abundance: .; v_gene: TRBV2; d_gene: .; j_gene: TRBJ1-4; CDR3aa: CASGPVGRAGEKLFF; CDR3nt: TGTGCCAGCGGCCCCGTGGGGAGGGCGGGTGAAAAACTGTTTTTT
abundance: .; v_gene: TRBV30; d_gene: TRBD2; j_gene: TRBJ2-3; CDR3aa: CAWSRKGLAGATDTQYF; CDR3nt: TGTGCCTGGAGTCGAAAGGGCCTAGCGGGGGCCACAGATACGCAGTATTTT
abundance: .; v_gene: TRBV2; d_gene: .; j_gene: TRBJ1-1; CDR3aa: CASSVSVNTEAFF; CDR3nt: TGTGCCAGCAGTGTATCCGTGAACACTGAAGCTTTCTTT